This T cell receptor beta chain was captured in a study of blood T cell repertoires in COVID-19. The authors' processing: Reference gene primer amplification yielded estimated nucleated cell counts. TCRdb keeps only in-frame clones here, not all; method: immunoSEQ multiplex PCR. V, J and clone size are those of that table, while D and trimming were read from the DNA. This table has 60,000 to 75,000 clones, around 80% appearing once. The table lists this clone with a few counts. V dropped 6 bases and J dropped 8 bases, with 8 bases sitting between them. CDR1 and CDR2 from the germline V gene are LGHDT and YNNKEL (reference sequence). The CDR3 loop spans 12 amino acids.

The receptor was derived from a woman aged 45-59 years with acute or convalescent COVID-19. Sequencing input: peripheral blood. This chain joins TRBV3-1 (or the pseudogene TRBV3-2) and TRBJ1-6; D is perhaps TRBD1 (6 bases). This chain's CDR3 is CASRTGYSPLHF. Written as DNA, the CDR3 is TGTGCCAGCAGAACAGGGTATTCACCCCTCCACTTT.